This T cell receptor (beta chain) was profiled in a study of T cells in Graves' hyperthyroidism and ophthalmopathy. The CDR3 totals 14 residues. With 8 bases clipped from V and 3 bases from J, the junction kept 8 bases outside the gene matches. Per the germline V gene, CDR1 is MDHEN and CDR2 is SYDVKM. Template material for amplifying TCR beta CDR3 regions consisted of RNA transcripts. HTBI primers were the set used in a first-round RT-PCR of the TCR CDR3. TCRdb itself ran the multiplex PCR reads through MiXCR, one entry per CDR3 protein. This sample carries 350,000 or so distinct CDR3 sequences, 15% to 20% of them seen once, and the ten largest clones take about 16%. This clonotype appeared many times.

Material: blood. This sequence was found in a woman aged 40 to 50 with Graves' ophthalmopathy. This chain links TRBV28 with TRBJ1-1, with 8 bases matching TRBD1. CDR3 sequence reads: CASDSTGVDTEAFF. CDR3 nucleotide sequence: TGTGCCAGCGACTCGACAGGGGTGGACACTGAAGCTTTCTTT.